Listed below are T cell receptor beta chains from one sample, sequenced in a study of cytomegalovirus exposure and HLA in healthy donors. The protocol was immunoSEQ multiplex PCR, while the TCRdb copy is restricted to in-frame clones and leaves out a portion. The data hold 70,000 to 90,000 clones, with roughly 80% observed a single time. Sequenced: PBMCs. These receptors were taken from a man aged 35 to 55 in good health and CMV-seronegative. Each CDR3 is given with its conserved first and last residue. The order of the fields is J gene, clone size, D gene, V gene, CDR3 DNA, CDR3 protein. The D gene is left open where the match is weak. The size field is filled for only some rows; it gives once, few, many or a size class.

>TRBJ2-7|once|-|TRBV29-1
TGCAGCGTTCGTTACAGACAGGACGAGCAGTACTTC
CSVRYRQDEQYF
>TRBJ2-5|few|-|TRBV9
TGTGCCAGCAGCCCCAGGTACCAAGAGACCCAGTACTTC
CASSPRYQETQYF
>TRBJ1-1|-|-|TRBV5-4
TGTGCCAGCAGCTTGGAACGGCAGGGTGTTGAAGCTTTCTTT
CASSLERQGVEAFF
>TRBJ1-1|-|TRBD1|TRBV19
TGTGCCAGTAGTCCGTCCCGGGACAGGGTTGGGAACACTGAAGCTTTCTTT
CASSPSRDRVGNTEAFF
>TRBJ2-7|-|TRBD1|TRBV15
TGTGCCACCAGCAGAGGGGGACAGGCTACCTACGAGCAGTACTTC
CATSRGGQATYEQYF
>TRBJ2-1|-|-|TRBV6-5
TGTGCCAGCAGTCCCGGGAATTTAAAATACAATGAGCAGTTCTTC
CASSPGNLKYNEQFF
>TRBJ1-2|-|-|TRBV25-1
TGTGCCAGCAGTGAATCGGTAGTGGCTAACTATGGCTACACCTTC
CASSESVVANYGYTF
>TRBJ2-7|-|-|TRBV23-1
TGCGCCAGCAGTCAAAATGATGTGACTACCGGTTACGAGCAGTACTTC
CASSQNDVTTGYEQYF
>TRBJ1-4|-|-|TRBV2
TGTGCCAGCAAAAGGGGATCAACTAATGAAAAACTGTTTTTT
CASKRGSTNEKLFF
>TRBJ1-3|-|-|TRBV7-9
TGTGCCAGCAGCGTCACAGGGACTGGAAACACCATATATTTT
CASSVTGTGNTIYF
>TRBJ2-5|-|-|TRBV18
TGTGCCAGCTCGAATAGGGGCGAAGAGACCCAGTACTTC
CASSNRGEETQYF
>TRBJ1-1|-|-|TRBV21-1
TGTGCCAGCCCGAATAGACAGGGACAAGTCACTGAAGCTTTCTTT
CASPNRQGQVTEAFF
>TRBJ1-2|-|-|TRBV28
TGTGCCAGCAGTAACACAGGACCCTATGGCTACACCTTC
CASSNTGPYGYTF
>TRBJ1-1|few|TRBD1|TRBV15
TGTGCCACCAGCAGAGAAGGTAGGGGGCCTGAAGCTTTCTTT
CATSREGRGPEAFF
>TRBJ1-5|-|-|TRBV6-5
TGTGCCAGCAGTTACTCTGGCAGGATCAATCAGCCCCAGCATTTT
CASSYSGRINQPQHF
>TRBJ2-7|-|-|TRBV6-5
TGTGCCAGCAGTTACTCGGGTAGGGGGACCTACGAGCAGTACTTC
CASSYSGRGTYEQYF
>TRBJ1-5|few|-|TRBV7-9
TGTGCCAGCAGCCATCAGGGGAGCAATCAGCCCCAGCATTTT
CASSHQGSNQPQHF
>TRBJ2-7|-|-|TRBV6-5
TGTGCCAGCAGTGCCGGGGGAGAGTACGAGCAGTACTTC
CASSAGGEYEQYF
>TRBJ1-5|few|-|TRBV6-6
TGTGCCAGTCGGACTGTCAATCAGCCCCAGCATTTT
CASRTVNQPQHF
>TRBJ1-1|-|-|TRBV29-1
TGCAGCGGTGCCTTGGGAGGCACTGAAGCTTTCTTT
CSGALGGTEAFF
>TRBJ2-7|-|TRBD2|TRBV28
TGTGCCAGCAGGGGCAACAAAGCGGGAGAGGGCTACGAGCAGTACTTC
CASRGNKAGEGYEQYF
>TRBJ1-4|few|-|TRBV5-1
TGCGCCAGCAGCTTGGGGGCAAACACTAATGAAAAACTGTTTTTT
CASSLGANTNEKLFF